Listed below are T cell receptor beta chains from one sample, sequenced in a study of regulatory T cells in long-lasting Graves disease. In TCRdb, the multiplex PCR reads were re-called with MiXCR into one record per CDR3 protein. The sample has about 620,000 distinct CDR3 sequences, roughly 15% seen once; the top ten hold about 20%. These data also featured in a second study, about T cells in Graves' hyperthyroidism and ophthalmopathy.

Here the sequenced sample was peripheral blood mononuclear cells (PBMCs), taken at new diagnosis, from a patient treated with antithyroid drugs. These receptors were taken from a woman in her 30s with Graves disease. The CDR3 runs from the conserved cysteine through the conserved F or W. The D gene is left open where the match is weak. Not all rows give a size; the values are once, few, many and, for expanded clones, a class.

D: TRBD1
V: TRBV6-9
size: many
J: TRBJ2-7
CDR3: CASCLGDRGAYEQYF
DNA: TGTGCCAGCTGTTTAGGGGACAGGGGGGCCTACGAGCAGTACTTC

D: .
V: TRBV19
size: few
J: TRBJ1-5
CDR3: CASSITEQGNQPQHF
DNA: TGTGCCAGTAGTATTACTGAGCAGGGCAATCAGCCCCAGCATTTT

D: .
V: TRBV7-9
size: few
J: TRBJ1-5
CDR3: CASSRGGSYEPQHF
DNA: TGTGCCAGCAGCCGAGGAGGCAGTTATGAGCCCCAGCATTTT

D: TRBD1
V: TRBV5-1
size: few
J: TRBJ2-7
CDR3: CASSLGIGQGGYEQYF
DNA: TGCGCCAGCAGCTTGGGGATTGGACAGGGGGGTTACGAGCAGTACTTC

D: .
V: TRBV11-2
size: many
J: TRBJ2-1
CDR3: CASSPGGSGIREQFF
DNA: TGTGCCAGCAGCCCCGGGGGTAGCGGTATCCGGGAGCAGTTCTTC

D: .
V: TRBV11-2
size: .
J: TRBJ2-7
CDR3: CASSLDWVGGSYEQYF
DNA: TGTGCCAGCAGCTTAGATTGGGTAGGGGGATCCTACGAGCAGTACTTC

D: TRBD2
V: TRBV12-3/TRBV12-4
size: many
J: TRBJ2-1
CDR3: CASRGKQRGNNEQFF
DNA: TGTGCCAGCAGGGGGAAGCAGCGGGGAAACAATGAGCAGTTCTTC

D: TRBD1
V: TRBV12-3/TRBV12-4
size: .
J: TRBJ2-7
CDR3: CASSLGRGLDYEQYF
DNA: TGTGCCAGCAGCTTAGGCAGGGGGTTGGACTACGAGCAGTACTTC

D: .
V: TRBV9
size: many
J: TRBJ2-1
CDR3: CASSVAGGTYNEQFF
DNA: TGTGCCAGCAGCGTAGCAGGTGGTACCTACAATGAGCAGTTCTTC

D: .
V: TRBV6-1
size: .
J: TRBJ1-3
CDR3: CASSPYGSYSGNTIYF
DNA: TGTGCCAGCAGCCCCTACGGCAGCTACTCTGGAAACACCATATATTTT

D: .
V: TRBV19
size: .
J: TRBJ1-6
CDR3: CASSEGPSGNSPLHF
DNA: TGTGCCAGTTCAGAAGGGCCTTCTGGGAATTCACCCCTCCACTTT

D: TRBD2
V: TRBV24-1
size: few
J: TRBJ2-3
CDR3: CATSASGRTSSGDTQYF
DNA: TGTGCCACCAGTGCTAGCGGGAGGACCTCCTCGGGGGATACGCAGTATTTT

D: .
V: TRBV19
size: few
J: TRBJ1-1
CDR3: CASSTREGVTEAFF
DNA: TGTGCCAGTAGTACCCGGGAGGGAGTCACTGAAGCTTTCTTT

D: .
V: TRBV5-1
size: many
J: TRBJ2-6
CDR3: CASSLTTSGANVLTF
DNA: TGCGCCAGCAGCTTAACCACCTCTGGGGCCAACGTCCTGACTTTC

D: TRBD2
V: TRBV2
size: many
J: TRBJ2-1
CDR3: CASRDSGSSYNEQFF
DNA: TGTGCCAGCAGAGACAGCGGGAGCTCCTACAATGAGCAGTTCTTC

D: .
V: TRBV29-1
size: many
J: TRBJ1-2
CDR3: CSVQAGPAGGYTF
DNA: TGCAGCGTTCAAGCAGGGCCGGCAGGTGGCTACACCTTC

D: .
V: TRBV11-2
size: few
J: TRBJ2-7
CDR3: CASSLAPTDTYEQYF
DNA: TGTGCCAGCAGCTTAGCCCCGACTGATACCTACGAGCAGTACTTC

D: .
V: TRBV4-1
size: few
J: TRBJ2-7
CDR3: CASSREQPYEQYF
DNA: TGCGCCAGCAGCCGCGAGCAGCCTTACGAGCAGTACTTC

D: .
V: TRBV7-2
size: many
J: TRBJ2-3
CDR3: CASSLPRSPDTQYF
DNA: TGTGCCAGCAGCTTACCTCGGAGCCCCGATACGCAGTATTTT

D: TRBD2
V: TRBV6-2/TRBV6-3
size: many
J: TRBJ2-3
CDR3: CASSRNSFLAGITDTQYF
DNA: TGTGCCAGCAGCCGCAACTCCTTCTTAGCGGGAATCACAGATACGCAGTATTTT

D: .
V: TRBV7-3
size: many
J: TRBJ2-5
CDR3: CASSLMELGGTQYF
DNA: TGTGCCAGCAGCTTAATGGAGCTCGGGGGGACCCAGTACTTC

D: .
V: TRBV30
size: few
J: TRBJ1-3
CDR3: CAWRLVRFSGNTIYF
DNA: TGTGCCTGGAGGCTGGTTAGGTTCTCTGGAAACACCATATATTTT

D: TRBD1
V: TRBV3-1
size: few
J: TRBJ1-2
CDR3: CASSKQGADGYTF
DNA: TGTGCCAGCAGTAAACAGGGGGCGGATGGCTACACCTTC

D: TRBD2
V: TRBV20-1
size: few
J: TRBJ2-3
CDR3: CSARGLAGADTQYF
DNA: TGCAGTGCCCGGGGACTAGCGGGAGCCGATACGCAGTATTTT

D: .
V: TRBV19
size: .
J: TRBJ1-5
CDR3: CASSISRGSNQPQHF
DNA: TGTGCCAGTAGTATCAGTAGGGGGAGCAATCAGCCCCAGCATTTT

D: .
V: TRBV10-3
size: .
J: TRBJ2-7
CDR3: CAIRPVATYEQYF
DNA: TGTGCCATCAGACCAGTAGCAACCTACGAGCAGTACTTC

D: .
V: TRBV3-1
size: many
J: TRBJ2-7
CDR3: CASSQVRELQYF
DNA: TGTGCCAGCAGCCAAGTGCGGGAACTACAGTACTTC

D: .
V: TRBV3-1
size: few
J: TRBJ2-4
CDR3: CASSLSGAIQYF
DNA: TGTGCCAGCAGCCTCTCCGGGGCCATTCAGTACTTC

D: TRBD2
V: TRBV2
size: many
J: TRBJ2-4
CDR3: CASQAGGGSIQYF
DNA: TGTGCCAGCCAAGCGGGAGGGGGGAGCATTCAGTACTTC

D: TRBD1
V: TRBV3-1
size: few
J: TRBJ1-5
CDR3: CASSPGQGGSQPQHF
DNA: TGTGCCAGCAGCCCGGGACAGGGCGGAAGCCAGCCCCAGCATTTT

D: .
V: TRBV18
size: .
J: TRBJ2-5
CDR3: CASSPGPGETQYF
DNA: TGTGCCAGCTCACCAGGCCCAGGGGAGACCCAGTACTTC

D: .
V: TRBV19
size: .
J: TRBJ2-6
CDR3: CASSTRDSGANVLTF
DNA: TGTGCCAGTAGTACCCGGGACTCTGGGGCCAACGTCCTGACTTTC

D: TRBD2
V: TRBV5-5
size: .
J: TRBJ2-1
CDR3: CASSSAGGDLGDEQFF
DNA: TGCGCCAGCAGCTCAGCGGGAGGGGATCTTGGCGATGAGCAGTTCTTC

D: TRBD1
V: TRBV28
size: many
J: TRBJ1-1
CDR3: CASSFQGASAEAFF
DNA: TGTGCCAGCAGTTTTCAGGGGGCAAGCGCTGAAGCTTTCTTT

D: .
V: TRBV28
size: many
J: TRBJ2-1
CDR3: CASSLGPREQFF
DNA: TGTGCCAGCAGCTTGGGACCCCGTGAGCAGTTCTTC

D: .
V: TRBV11-2
size: many
J: TRBJ2-5
CDR3: CASSFSGLQETQYF
DNA: TGTGCCAGCAGCTTCTCGGGACTTCAAGAGACCCAGTACTTC

D: .
V: TRBV7-2
size: many
J: TRBJ2-3
CDR3: CASSLVWTDTQYF
DNA: TGTGCCAGCAGCTTAGTTTGGACAGATACGCAGTATTTT

D: .
V: TRBV4-1
size: .
J: TRBJ2-6
CDR3: CASSPPGQLSGANVLTF
DNA: TGCGCCAGCAGCCCCCCTGGGCAACTCTCTGGGGCCAACGTCCTGACTTTC

D: .
V: TRBV20-1
size: .
J: TRBJ2-1
CDR3: CSAREYQWARSGEQFF
DNA: TGCAGTGCTAGAGAGTACCAATGGGCCCGATCGGGTGAGCAGTTCTTC

D: TRBD1
V: TRBV15
size: many
J: TRBJ2-5
CDR3: CATSRPDRGETQYF
DNA: TGTGCCACCAGCAGACCTGACAGGGGAGAGACCCAGTACTTC

D: TRBD1
V: TRBV6-9
size: .
J: TRBJ1-5
CDR3: CASSYRGQGNQPQHF
DNA: TGTGCCAGCAGTTACCGGGGACAGGGAAATCAGCCCCAGCATTTT

D: .
V: TRBV12-5
size: few
J: TRBJ1-1
CDR3: CASGLQGNTEALF
DNA: TGTGCTAGTGGTTTGCAAGGGAACACTGAAGCTCTCTTT

D: TRBD1
V: TRBV29-1
size: few
J: TRBJ2-7
CDR3: CSVGRQGAYEQYF
DNA: TGCAGCGTTGGCAGACAGGGAGCCTACGAGCAGTACTTC

D: .
V: TRBV30
size: .
J: TRBJ1-3
CDR3: CAWKNSGNTIYF
DNA: TGTGCCTGGAAGAATTCTGGAAACACCATATATTTT

D: .
V: TRBV12-3/TRBV12-4
size: many
J: TRBJ1-4
CDR3: CASSMAPGAATNEKLFF
DNA: TGTGCCAGCAGTATGGCCCCGGGCGCCGCAACTAATGAAAAACTGTTTTTT

D: .
V: TRBV29-1
size: once
J: TRBJ2-7
CDR3: CSVEDRRLRDPSSYEQCF
DNA: TGCAGCGTTGAAGACCGAAGACTCCGCGATCCTAGCAGCTACGAGCAGTGCTTC

D: TRBD1
V: TRBV6-1
size: many
J: TRBJ1-4
CDR3: CASRSSWTGDEKLFF
DNA: TGTGCCAGCAGAAGCTCTTGGACAGGGGATGAAAAACTGTTTTTT

D: .
V: TRBV7-2
size: many
J: TRBJ1-5
CDR3: CASSLFSSNQPQHF
DNA: TGTGCCAGCAGCTTATTCTCTAGCAATCAGCCCCAGCATTTT

D: .
V: TRBV5-4
size: .
J: TRBJ2-3
CDR3: CASSSDLSDTQYF
DNA: TGTGCCAGCAGCTCCGACCTGTCGGATACGCAGTATTTT

D: .
V: TRBV28
size: few
J: TRBJ1-6
CDR3: CASSLPRGGSYNSPLHF
DNA: TGTGCCAGCAGTTTACCCCGCGGTGGGTCCTATAATTCACCCCTCCACTTT

D: TRBD1
V: TRBV19
size: few
J: TRBJ2-7
CDR3: CASSIDPQGAYEQYF
DNA: TGTGCCAGTAGTATAGATCCTCAGGGGGCGTACGAGCAGTACTTC

D: TRBD1
V: TRBV20-1
size: .
J: TRBJ1-2
CDR3: CSASTTGTGTDGYTF
DNA: TGCAGTGCTAGCACGACCGGGACAGGGACGGATGGCTACACCTTC

D: .
V: TRBV12-3/TRBV12-4
size: many
J: TRBJ2-7
CDR3: CASSSPPGLGFEQYF
DNA: TGTGCCAGCAGTTCCCCCCCGGGTCTAGGGTTCGAGCAGTACTTC

D: TRBD2
V: TRBV27
size: .
J: TRBJ2-7
CDR3: CASSVGRGEQYF
DNA: TGTGCCAGCAGCGTAGGGAGGGGCGAGCAGTACTTC

D: TRBD2
V: TRBV27
size: many
J: TRBJ2-5
CDR3: CASSSGLAGAETQYF
DNA: TGTGCCAGCAGTTCTGGACTAGCGGGAGCGGAGACCCAGTACTTC